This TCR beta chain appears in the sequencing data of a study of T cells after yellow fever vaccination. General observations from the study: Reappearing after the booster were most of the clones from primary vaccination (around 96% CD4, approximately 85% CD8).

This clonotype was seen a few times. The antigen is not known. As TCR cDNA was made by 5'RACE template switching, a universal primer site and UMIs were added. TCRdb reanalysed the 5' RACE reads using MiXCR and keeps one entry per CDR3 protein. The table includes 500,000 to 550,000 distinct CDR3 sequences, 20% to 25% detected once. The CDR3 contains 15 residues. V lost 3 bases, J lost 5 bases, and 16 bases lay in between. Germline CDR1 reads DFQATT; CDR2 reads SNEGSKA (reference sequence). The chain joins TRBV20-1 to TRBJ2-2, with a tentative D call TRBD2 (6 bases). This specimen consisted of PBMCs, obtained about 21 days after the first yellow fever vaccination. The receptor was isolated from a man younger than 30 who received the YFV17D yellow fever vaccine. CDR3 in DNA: TGCAGTGCTAGTACCTTGGGGGGTCGGACCGGGGAGCTGTTTTTT. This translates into CSASTLGGRTGELFF.